The 10 T cell receptor beta chains in this list originate from one sample, sequenced in a study of cytomegalovirus exposure and HLA in healthy donors. The PCR was carried out with 60 Vbeta primers and 13 Jbeta primers. Assay used: immunoSEQ multiplex PCR; TCRdb lists only in-frame clones, some missing. The sample gives around 150,000 clones, 80% to 85% of which show up once; 1.9% is in the top ten. The sample comprised PBMCs. These receptors originate from a man between 18 and 35 years old in good health and CMV-seronegative.

The rearrangement uses TRBV6-1 and TRBJ1-6; D unresolved. Trimming left V 0 bases short and J 9 bases short, with 9 bases between. Per germline, CDR1 MNHNS and CDR2 SASEGT. The CDR3 is 14 residues long. This CDR3 reads CASSEASPGSPLHF. The CDR3 nucleotides read TGTGCCAGCAGTGAAGCGTCCCCCGGTTCACCCCTCCACTTT.

The J gene is TRBJ1-3, the V gene TRBV10-3; D gene unclear. Germline CDR1 ENHRY, CDR2 SYGVKD. V dropped 4 bases and J dropped 2 bases, with 9 bases sitting between them. The CDR3 runs to 14 residues. The DNA for the CDR3 is TGTGCCATCAGTGCAACTTCAACTGGAAACACCATATATTTT. Residues: CAISATSTGNTIYF.

A single count supports this clone. The chain employs TRBV6-5 and TRBJ2-7; TRBD2 aligns across 7 bases. The CDR3 runs 13 residues. Germline V gene data show CDR1 as MNHEY and CDR2 as SVGAGI. V was clipped by 5 bases and J by 2 bases; unmatched bases: 3. CDR3 loop: CASSRDYPYEQYF. The CDR3 DNA is TGTGCCAGCAGTCGGGACTACCCCTACGAGCAGTACTTC.

This clone has only a few counts. In nucleotides, the CDR3 is TGTGCCAGCAGTCCGGAGTTGGGCAGGGGCAATCAGCCCCAGCATTTT. Amino acid sequence: CASSPELGRGNQPQHF. This sequence joins TRBV28 and TRBJ1-5, with TRBD1 as a possible D gene (5 bases). Trimming shortened V by 5 bases and J by 2 bases, and 16 bases separated the two germline ends. The CDR3 covers 16 residues. Germline V gene lookup returns CDR1 MDHEN and CDR2 SYDVKM.

This clone was recorded once. J is TRBJ1-2 and V is TRBV15; the D is unclear. Trimming cost V 0 bases and J 11 bases, with 13 bases left between them. The germline V gene encodes CDR1 LNHNV and CDR2 YYDKDF (reference sequence). The CDR3 consists of 13 residues. The CDR3 reads CATSREGGGGYTF. CDR3 DNA sequence: TGTGCCACCAGCAGAGAGGGAGGCGGTGGTTACACCTTC.

The chain's CDR3 is CATSPGGETQYF. The CDR3 bases are TGCGCCACTTCACCAGGGGGAGAGACCCAGTACTTC. The V and J genes are TRBV10-2 and TRBJ2-5, with TRBD1 identical over 7 bases. This CDR3 has 12 residues. J gave up 4 bases and V 10 bases, and 6 bases lay outside the gene matches. Germline V CDR1 and CDR2: WSHSY, SAAADI.

The rearrangement links TRBV5-6 to TRBJ2-5; 9 nucleotides align to TRBD1. J lost 1 base, V lost 2 bases, and 9 bases had no gene match. Germline CDR1 is SGHDT and CDR2 is YYEEEE. CDR3 size: 17 residues. For the CDR3, the DNA is TGTGCCAGCAGCTTCAGGCCGGGACAGGGTGCCCAAGAGACCCAGTACTTC. Amino acids: CASSFRPGQGAQETQYF.

V gene TRBV28 combines with J gene TRBJ2-1; 9 bases fit TRBD2. After removal of 5 bases from V and 7 bases from J, the junction contained 6 bases not matched to a gene. CDR1 MDHEN and CDR2 SYDVKM come from the germline V gene. The CDR3 sequence is 14 residues long. The DNA of the CDR3 is TGTGCCAGCAGTATAGCGGGAGAGGGGAATGAGCAGTTCTTC. It specifies CASSIAGEGNEQFF.

This sequence joins TRBV28 and TRBJ2-7; 7 bases agree with TRBD2. CDR1 MDHEN and CDR2 SYDVKM come from the germline V gene. J lost 3 bases, V lost 7 bases, and 3 bases had no gene match. The CDR3 extends over 12 amino acids. CDR3 DNA sequence: TGTGCCAGCATGCGGGGGTTCTACGAGCAGTACTTC. It yields the protein CASMRGFYEQYF.

The chain is built from TRBV2 and TRBJ1-2; a weak D match, TRBD1 (5 bases). This CDR3 is built from 12 residues. The ends were cut back, 11 bases at V and 2 bases at J, with 12 bases in the middle. Germline V gene data show CDR1 as SNHLY and CDR2 as FYNNEI. The CDR3, as DNA: TGTGCCCTAACGGGGGGGAACTATGGCTACACCTTC. Translated: CALTGGNYGYTF. Full variable domain (remainder filled in from reference TRBV2 and TRBJ1-2): EPEVTQTPSHQVTQMGQEVILRCVPISNHLYFYWYRQILGQKVEFLVSFYNNEISEKSEIFDDQFSVERPDGSNFTLKIRSTKLEDSAMYFCALTGGNYGYTFGSGTRLTVV.